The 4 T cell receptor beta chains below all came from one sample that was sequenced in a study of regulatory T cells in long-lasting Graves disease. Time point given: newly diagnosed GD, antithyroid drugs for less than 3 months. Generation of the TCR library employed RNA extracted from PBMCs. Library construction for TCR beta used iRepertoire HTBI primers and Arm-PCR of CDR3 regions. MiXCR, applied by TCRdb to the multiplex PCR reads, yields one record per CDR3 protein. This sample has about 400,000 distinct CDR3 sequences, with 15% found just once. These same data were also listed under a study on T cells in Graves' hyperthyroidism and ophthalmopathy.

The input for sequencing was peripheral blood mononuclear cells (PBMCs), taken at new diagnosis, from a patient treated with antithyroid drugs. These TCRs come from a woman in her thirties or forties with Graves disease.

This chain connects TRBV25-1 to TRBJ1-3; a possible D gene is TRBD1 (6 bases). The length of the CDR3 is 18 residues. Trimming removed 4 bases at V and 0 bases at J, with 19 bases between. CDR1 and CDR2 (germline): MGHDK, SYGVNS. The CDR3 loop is CASSAPGATGPSGNTIYF. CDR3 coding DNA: TGTGCCAGCAGTGCCCCAGGAGCGACAGGCCCCTCTGGAAACACCATATATTTT.

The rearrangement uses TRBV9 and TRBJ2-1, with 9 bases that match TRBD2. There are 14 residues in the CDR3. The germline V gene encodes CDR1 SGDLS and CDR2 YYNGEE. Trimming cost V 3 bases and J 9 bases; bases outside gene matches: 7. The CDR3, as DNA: TGTGCCAGCAGCGAGACTAGCGGTTCTGTTGAGCAGTTCTTC. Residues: CASSETSGSVEQFF.

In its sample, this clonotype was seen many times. CDR3 sequence: CASSLPSGSSYNEQFF. The CDR3 DNA reads TGTGCCAGCAGCTTACCTAGCGGGAGCTCCTACAATGAGCAGTTCTTC. The chain is built from TRBV7-9 and TRBJ2-1; 10 bases map to TRBD2. J gave up 0 bases and V 2 bases, and 1 base lay outside the gene matches. Germline lookup yields CDR1 SEHNR and CDR2 FQNEAQ (reference sequence). This CDR3 has 16 residues.

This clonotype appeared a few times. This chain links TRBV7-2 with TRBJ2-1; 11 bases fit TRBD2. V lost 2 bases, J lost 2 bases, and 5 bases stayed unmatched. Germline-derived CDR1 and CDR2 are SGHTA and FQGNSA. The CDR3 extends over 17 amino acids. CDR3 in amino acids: CASSLTSGGGPYNEQFF. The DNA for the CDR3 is TGTGCCAGCAGCTTAACTAGCGGGGGAGGGCCCTACAATGAGCAGTTCTTC.